This T cell receptor beta chain was captured in a study of blood T cells in healthy people across ages. On the study more broadly: Template switching caught about one barcoded beta molecule for each two T cells.

Study conclusions and caveats: Possibly, changes in expanded clonotypes were confounded because donor CMV status was unknown. Comparison with aged donors showed that long-lived donors had more naive CD4+ cells and higher diversity.

Donor samples were obtained from healthy Caucasian individuals from Russia, aged about 6 to 90. Primed by a sample-barcoded 5' primer and a J-beta primer mix, a second PCR proceeded for roughly 7 to 12 cycles. TCRdb analysed the 5' RACE reads with MiXCR anew, one entry per CDR3 protein. The sample consists of around 800,000 distinct CDR3 sequences, 53% of them appearing once. Germline V gene data show CDR1 as SQVTM and CDR2 as ANQGSEA. The V and J ends lost 7 bases and 2 bases respectively, with 6 bases between them. The CDR3 loop spans 12 amino acids. For this clonotype: Its antigen is not identified.

The sample was blood. This receptor was taken from a man older than 75 in good health. The chain employs TRBV29-1 and TRBJ2-6; D unclear. CDR3 coding DNA: TGCAGCGCAGATGCTGGGGCCAACGTCCTGACTTTC. This gives the protein CSADAGANVLTF. The full variable domain, completed using reference TRBV29-1 and TRBJ2-6, is SAVISQKPSRDICQRGTSLTIQCQVDSQVTMMFWYRQQPGQSLTLIATANQGSEATYESGFVIDKFPISRPNLTFSTLTVSNMSPEDSSIYLCSADAGANVLTFGAGSRLTVL.